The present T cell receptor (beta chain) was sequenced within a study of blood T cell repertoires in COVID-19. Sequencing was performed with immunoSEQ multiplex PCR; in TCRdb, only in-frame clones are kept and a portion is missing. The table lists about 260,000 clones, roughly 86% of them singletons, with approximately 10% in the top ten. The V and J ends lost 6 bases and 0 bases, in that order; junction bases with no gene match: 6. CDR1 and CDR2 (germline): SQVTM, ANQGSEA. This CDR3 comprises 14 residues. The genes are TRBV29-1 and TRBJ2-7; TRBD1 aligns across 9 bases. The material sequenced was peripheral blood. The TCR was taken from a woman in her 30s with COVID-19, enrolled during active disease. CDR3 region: CSVSGTGTSYEQYF. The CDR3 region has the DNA TGCAGCGTCTCCGGGACAGGGACCTCCTACGAGCAGTACTTC.